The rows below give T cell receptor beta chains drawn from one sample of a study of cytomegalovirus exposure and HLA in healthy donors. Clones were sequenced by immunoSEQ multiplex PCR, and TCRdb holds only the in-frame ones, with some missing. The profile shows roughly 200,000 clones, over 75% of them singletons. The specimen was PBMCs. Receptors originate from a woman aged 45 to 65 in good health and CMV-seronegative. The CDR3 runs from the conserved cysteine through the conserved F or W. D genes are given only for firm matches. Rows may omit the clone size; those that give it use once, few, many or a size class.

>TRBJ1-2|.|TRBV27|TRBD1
CASSPGQVPNYGYTF
TGTGCCAGCAGTCCCGGACAGGTACCTAACTATGGCTACACCTTC
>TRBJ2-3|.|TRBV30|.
CAWRGWSNSRRASADTQYF
TGTGCCTGGAGGGGGTGGTCTAACTCCAGGAGGGCATCGGCAGATACGCAGTATTTT
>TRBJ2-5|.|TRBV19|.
CASSIVGHTSLLETQYF
TGTGCCAGTAGTATAGTCGGGCACACTAGTTTATTGGAGACCCAGTACTTC
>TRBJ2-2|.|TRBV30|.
CAWSGGVDRPSGGELFF
TGTGCCTGGAGTGGGGGGGTGGACCGCCCCTCAGGTGGGGAGCTGTTTTTT
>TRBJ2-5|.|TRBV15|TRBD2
CATRRSGAIQETQYF
TGTGCCACCCGGCGAAGCGGGGCTATCCAAGAGACCCAGTACTTC
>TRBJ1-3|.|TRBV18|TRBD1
CASSPQTGGGNTIYF
TGTGCCAGCTCACCACAAACAGGGGGAGGAAACACCATATATTTT
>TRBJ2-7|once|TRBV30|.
CAWATGFSYEQYF
TGTGCCTGGGCGACGGGGTTTTCCTACGAGCAGTACTTC
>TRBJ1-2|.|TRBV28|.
CASSPGRGGREPYGYTF
TGTGCCAGCAGCCCCGGGCGAGGGGGGAGGGAACCATATGGCTACACCTTC
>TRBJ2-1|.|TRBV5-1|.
CASSLVQTSNEQFF
TGCGCCAGCAGCTTGGTCCAGACTAGCAATGAGCAGTTCTTC
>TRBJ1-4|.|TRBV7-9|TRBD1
CASSLPGQGAEKLFF
TGTGCCAGCAGCTTGCCGGGACAGGGGGCTGAAAAACTGTTTTTT
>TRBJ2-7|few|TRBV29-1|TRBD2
CSVDSNRGLAGGEEWGEQYF
TGCAGCGTTGATTCAAACCGAGGACTAGCGGGAGGAGAGGAGTGGGGCGAGCAGTACTTC